These 9 T cell receptor beta chains share one sample of origin, sequenced in a study of synovial regulatory T cells in juvenile arthritis. The assay was immunoSEQ multiplex PCR, and TCRdb's table has in-frame clones only and misses some. The sample spans 7,700 or so clones; the ten largest clones claim around 1.7%. The sample taken for sequencing was Treg cells from blood. Indicated subset: remaining (HLA-DR-negative) circulating blood Treg cells. These receptors came from a donor between 2 and 29 years old with juvenile idiopathic arthritis.

This chain connects TRBV6-6 to TRBJ2-7; the D call from TCRdb, TRBD2, cannot be confirmed without DNA. This CDR3 has 12 residues. The coding DNA is unavailable. Germline lookup yields CDR1 MNHNY and CDR2 SVGAGI (reference sequence). The CDR3 loop is CASSFLEGEQYF.

The chain joins TRBV14 to TRBJ1-2. In germline, CDR1 is SGHDN, CDR2 FVKESK. This CDR3 comprises 16 residues. No DNA was logged. The CDR3 spells CASSQDRMGGARGYTF.

The chain has TRBV11-2 and TRBJ1-1. CDR3 size: 11 residues. The nucleotide record is missing. In germline, CDR1 is SGHAT, CDR2 FQNNGV. The CDR3 loop reads CASSLVREAFF.

The chain carries TRBV10-3 and TRBJ1-1. CDR1 is ENHRY and CDR2 is SYGVKD in the germline V gene. CDR3 length: 11 residues. The record lacks a DNA sequence. CDR3 loop: CAIKENTEAFF.

The chain recombines TRBV6-5 with TRBJ1-1; TCRdb returns TRBD1, unconfirmable since there is no DNA. Germline lookup yields CDR1 MNHEY and CDR2 SVGAGI. The CDR3 consists of 11 residues. There is no recorded DNA. The CDR3 region is CASSYRGLAFF.

The chain employs TRBV21-1 and TRBJ1-5. TRBV21-1 is designated a pseudogene. This CDR3 is built from 17 residues. The coding DNA is unavailable. CDR3 sequence reads: CASSKDNLRRVNQPQHF.

The genes are TRBV19 and TRBJ1-5; TCRdb returns TRBD1, unconfirmable since there is no DNA. Germline-derived CDR1 and CDR2 are LNHDA and SQIVND (reference sequence). CDR3 length: 14 amino acids. No DNA has been recorded. The CDR3 protein is CASSGTGGDQPQHF. Complete variable domain (other parts from reference TRBV19 and TRBJ1-5): DGGITQSPKYLFRKEGQNVTLSCEQNLNHDAMYWYRQDPGQGLRLIYYSQIVNDFQKGDIAEGYSVSREKKESFPLTVTSAQKNPTAFYLCASSGTGGDQPQHFGDGTRLSIL.

This rearrangement joins TRBV9 to TRBJ2-1; the TCRdb call, TRBD1, lacks DNA for checking. The germline gives CDR1 SGDLS, CDR2 YYNGEE. The CDR3 contains 13 residues. No coding sequence is recorded. CDR3 sequence reads: CASGGQGYNEQFF.

The chain uses TRBV25-1 and TRBJ2-1. This CDR3 is built from 15 residues. No DNA is listed. Germline-derived CDR1 and CDR2 are MGHDK and SYGVNS. CDR3: CASSELGISYNEQFF.